Listed below are T cell receptor beta chains from one sample, sequenced in a study of beta chain features in type 1 diabetes. Only in-frame clones appear in the TCRdb table, and some are missing; sequencing was by immunoSEQ multiplex PCR. The top ten clones hold approximately 1.3% of a sample with 130,000 to 150,000 clones, about 9.4% of them seen once. The sequenced sample was naive CD4+ T cells from blood. The receptors were sampled from a man between 18 and 29 years old in good health. CDR3s include the opening cysteine and the closing phenylalanine or tryptophan. Fields, in order: CDR3 length, D gene, clone size, J gene, V gene, CDR3 protein, CDR3 DNA. The D gene is left open where the match is weak. A clone size is listed for some rows: how often the clone was seen (once, few, many), or a class if it is expanded.

16,TRBD1,.,TRBJ1-6,TRBV6-5,CASSYEGTGINSPLHF,TGTGCCAGCAGTTACGAAGGGACAGGGATAAATTCACCCCTCCACTTT
14,TRBD1,few,TRBJ1-1,TRBV9,CASSVVRGLTEAFF,TGTGCCAGCAGCGTAGTCAGGGGGCTAACTGAAGCTTTCTTT
14,.,.,TRBJ1-2,TRBV18,CASSPPSGEYGYTF,TGTGCCAGCTCACCACCATCTGGGGAGTATGGCTACACCTTC
15,TRBD2,.,TRBJ2-1,TRBV5-6,CASSPQGLAGHEQFF,TGTGCCAGCAGCCCCCAGGGACTAGCGGGTCATGAGCAGTTCTTC
16,TRBD2,.,TRBJ2-1,TRBV5-4,CASSLGLAAAYNEQFF,TGTGCCAGCAGCTTGGGTCTAGCGGCTGCCTACAATGAGCAGTTCTTC
15,TRBD2,few,TRBJ2-3,TRBV6-5,CASGRLAGATDTQYF,TGTGCCAGCGGTCGACTAGCGGGGGCTACAGATACGCAGTATTTT
15,TRBD1,few,TRBJ1-4,TRBV7-9,CASSPGQGADEKLFF,TGTGCCAGCAGCCCGGGACAGGGGGCGGATGAAAAACTGTTTTTT
14,.,many,TRBJ2-1,TRBV28,CASSLNRYYNEQFF,TGTGCCAGCAGTTTGAACAGGTACTACAATGAGCAGTTCTTC
15,TRBD1,.,TRBJ1-5,TRBV28,CASSLGQGEDQPQHF,TGTGCCAGCAGTTTAGGACAGGGGGAGGATCAGCCCCAGCATTTT
14,TRBD1,.,TRBJ1-6,TRBV19,CASNQDRTNSPLHF,TGTGCCAGTAACCAGGACAGGACGAATTCACCCCTCCACTTT
16,.,.,TRBJ2-2,TRBV7-6,CASSISGGPNTGELFF,TGTGCCAGCAGCATCTCCGGGGGGCCGAACACCGGGGAGCTGTTTTTT
13,TRBD1,few,TRBJ2-2,TRBV28,CASTGSTTGELFF,TGTGCCTCGACAGGGAGTACCACCGGGGAGCTGTTTTTT
14,TRBD1,many,TRBJ2-2,TRBV7-9,CARGQAQNTGELFF,TGTGCCAGGGGACAGGCACAAAACACCGGGGAGCTGTTTTTT
14,.,.,TRBJ2-7,TRBV5-1,CASSLITSVYEQYF,TGCGCCAGCAGCTTGATAACTAGTGTCTACGAGCAGTACTTC
11,TRBD2,few,TRBJ2-3,TRBV29-1,CGGGGTDTQYF,TGCGGCGGGGGGGGCACAGATACGCAGTATTTT
17,.,few,TRBJ2-1,TRBV6-1,CASSEYRVVGAYNEQFF,TGTGCCAGCAGTGAATATAGGGTCGTAGGGGCCTACAATGAGCAGTTCTTC
18,.,.,TRBJ2-6,TRBV7-3,CASSSLRGQRAGANVLTF,TGTGCCAGCAGCTCACTCAGGGGCCAGAGGGCCGGGGCCAACGTCCTGACTTTC
13,.,.,TRBJ1-2,TRBV7-2,CASSFESHRGYTF,TGTGCCAGCAGCTTTGAATCCCATCGGGGCTACACCTTC
15,TRBD2,.,TRBJ2-1,TRBV6-5,CASARSGGDRSEQFF,TGTGCCAGCGCAAGAAGCGGGGGGGATCGCAGTGAGCAGTTCTTC
13,.,.,TRBJ2-5,TRBV6-5,CASSRTGLETQYF,TGTGCCAGCAGCCGTACAGGGCTGGAGACCCAGTACTTC
17,TRBD1,.,TRBJ2-3,TRBV9,CASSVLGTGFSTDTQYF,TGTGCCAGCAGCGTACTAGGGACAGGGTTTTCCACAGATACGCAGTATTTT
15,.,.,TRBJ2-7,TRBV9,CASSVQGSESYEQYF,TGTGCCAGCAGCGTGCAGGGGTCGGAAAGCTACGAGCAGTACTTC
15,TRBD1,few,TRBJ2-3,TRBV27,CASVTNLRGPDTQYF,TGTGCCAGCGTAACGAATTTGAGGGGGCCAGATACGCAGTATTTT
15,.,few,TRBJ1-4,TRBV15,CATSRDRQPNEKLFF,TGTGCCACCAGCAGGGATAGACAGCCTAATGAAAAACTGTTTTTT
17,TRBD1,few,TRBJ2-2,TRBV5-4,CASSLPGGLGNTGELFF,TGTGCCAGCAGCCTCCCAGGGGGCTTGGGGAACACCGGGGAGCTGTTTTTT
15,TRBD1,few,TRBJ2-1,TRBV4-3,CASSPHRGPYNEQFF,TGCGCCAGCAGCCCACACAGGGGGCCCTACAATGAGCAGTTCTTC
15,TRBD2,few,TRBJ2-2,TRBV9,CASSVEGLVIGELFF,TGTGCCAGCAGCGTGGAGGGACTAGTTATCGGGGAGCTGTTTTTT
14,.,many,TRBJ1-5,TRBV7-2,CASSIYVGGQPQHF,TGTGCCAGCAGCATATATGTAGGAGGTCAGCCCCAGCATTTT